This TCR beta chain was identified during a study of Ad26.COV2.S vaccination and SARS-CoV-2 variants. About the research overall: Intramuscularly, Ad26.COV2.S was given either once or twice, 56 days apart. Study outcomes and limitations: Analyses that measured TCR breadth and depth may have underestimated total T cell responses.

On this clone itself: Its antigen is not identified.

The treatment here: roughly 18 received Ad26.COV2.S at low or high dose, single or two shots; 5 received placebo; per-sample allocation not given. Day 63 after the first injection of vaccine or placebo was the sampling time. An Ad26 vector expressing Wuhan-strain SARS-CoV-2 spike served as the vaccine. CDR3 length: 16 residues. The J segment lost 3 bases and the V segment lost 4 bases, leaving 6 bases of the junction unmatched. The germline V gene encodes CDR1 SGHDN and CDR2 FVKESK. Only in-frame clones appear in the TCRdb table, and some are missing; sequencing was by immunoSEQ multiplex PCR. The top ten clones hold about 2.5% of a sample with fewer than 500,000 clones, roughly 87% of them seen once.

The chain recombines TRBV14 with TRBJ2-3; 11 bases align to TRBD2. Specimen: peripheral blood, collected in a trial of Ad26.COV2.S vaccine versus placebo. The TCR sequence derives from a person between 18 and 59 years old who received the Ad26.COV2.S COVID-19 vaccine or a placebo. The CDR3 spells CASSRVAGGRTDTQYF. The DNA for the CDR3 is TGTGCCAGCAGCCGGGTAGCGGGAGGGCGGACAGATACGCAGTATTTT.